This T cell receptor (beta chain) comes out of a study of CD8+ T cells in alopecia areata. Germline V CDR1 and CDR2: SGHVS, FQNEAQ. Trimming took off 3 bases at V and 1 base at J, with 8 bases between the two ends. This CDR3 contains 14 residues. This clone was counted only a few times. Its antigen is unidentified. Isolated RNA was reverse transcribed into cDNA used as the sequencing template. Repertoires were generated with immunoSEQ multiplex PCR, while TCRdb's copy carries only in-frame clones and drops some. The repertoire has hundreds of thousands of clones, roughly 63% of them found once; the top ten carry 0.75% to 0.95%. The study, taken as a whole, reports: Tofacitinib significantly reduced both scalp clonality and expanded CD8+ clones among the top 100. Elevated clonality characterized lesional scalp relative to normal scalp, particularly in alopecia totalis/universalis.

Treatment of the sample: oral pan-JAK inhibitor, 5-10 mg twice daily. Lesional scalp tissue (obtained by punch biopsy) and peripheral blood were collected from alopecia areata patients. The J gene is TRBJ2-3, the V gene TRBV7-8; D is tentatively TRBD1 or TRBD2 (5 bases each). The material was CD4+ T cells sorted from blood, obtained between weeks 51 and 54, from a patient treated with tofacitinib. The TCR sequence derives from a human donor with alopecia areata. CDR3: CASSLGPRTDTQYF. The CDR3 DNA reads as TGTGCCAGCAGCTTGGGACCCCGCACAGATACGCAGTATTTT.